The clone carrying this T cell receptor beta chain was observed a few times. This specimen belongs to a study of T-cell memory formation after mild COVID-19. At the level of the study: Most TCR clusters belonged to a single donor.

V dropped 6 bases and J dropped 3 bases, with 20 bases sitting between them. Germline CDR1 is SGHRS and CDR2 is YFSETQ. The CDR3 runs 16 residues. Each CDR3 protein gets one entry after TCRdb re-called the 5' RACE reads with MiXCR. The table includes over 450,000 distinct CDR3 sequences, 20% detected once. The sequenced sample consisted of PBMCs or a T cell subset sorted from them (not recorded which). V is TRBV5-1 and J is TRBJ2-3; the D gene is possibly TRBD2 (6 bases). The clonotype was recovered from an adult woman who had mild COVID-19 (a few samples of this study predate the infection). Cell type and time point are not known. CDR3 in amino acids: CASTGLRPPETDTQYF. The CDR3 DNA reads TGCGCCAGCACGGGACTCAGGCCCCCCGAAACAGATACGCAGTATTTT.